The rows below give T cell receptor beta chains drawn from one sample of a study of T cells in Graves' hyperthyroidism and ophthalmopathy. MiXCR, run by TCRdb on the multiplex PCR reads, gives a single entry per CDR3 protein. The sample consists of nearly 110,000 distinct CDR3 sequences, approximately 16% of them appearing once. The sequenced material came from blood. These receptors all come from a woman between 45 and 60 years old with Graves' hyperthyroidism. The CDR3 runs from the conserved cysteine through the conserved F or W. A D gene is named only where the DNA matches it firmly. Clone size, where shown, is once, few, many, or a class for clones that have expanded.

CDR3 DNA | CDR3 protein | J gene | clone size | V gene | D gene
TGTGCCAGCAGCTTCAAGTGGGACCAGCCCCAGCATTTT | CASSFKWDQPQHF | TRBJ1-5 | many | TRBV5-6 | .
TGTGCCAGCAGTTTATCGATTTCGGGTTATGAGCAGTACTTC | CASSLSISGYEQYF | TRBJ2-7 | many | TRBV27 | .
TGTGCCAGCAGCTCCACGAATAGCGGGCAGTTCTTC | CASSSTNSGQFF | TRBJ2-1 | many | TRBV7-3 | .
TGCAGTGCTAGAACCGGGACTAGCGGGGGAAATGAGCAGTTCTTC | CSARTGTSGGNEQFF | TRBJ2-1 | . | TRBV20-1 | TRBD2
TGTGCCAGCAGCGACGGTACCGCTTACAATGAGCAGTTCTTC | CASSDGTAYNEQFF | TRBJ2-1 | many | TRBV6-1 | .
TGTGCCAGCAGTACCCCTCTAGCGGGAGGGAGTGATGAGCAGTTCTTC | CASSTPLAGGSDEQFF | TRBJ2-1 | . | TRBV27 | TRBD2
TGTGCCAGCACCCCAACAGGGGGCACGAACACCGGGGAGCTGTTTTTT | CASTPTGGTNTGELFF | TRBJ2-2 | . | TRBV9 | TRBD1
TGTGCCAGCAGCTTACCGGGACAGGGTTTAGATACGCAGTATTTT | CASSLPGQGLDTQYF | TRBJ2-3 | many | TRBV11-2 | TRBD1
TGTGCCAGCAGCTTGGGTGCTCGGGGGCTTGAAAAACTGTTTTTT | CASSLGARGLEKLFF | TRBJ1-4 | many | TRBV7-2 | .
TGCGCCAGCACCAATCAGGGGGCAGTCACTGAAGCTTTCTTT | CASTNQGAVTEAFF | TRBJ1-1 | many | TRBV5-1 | TRBD1
TGCGCCAGCAGTGAGTGGACTAGCGGGAGCACAGATACGCAGTATTTT | CASSEWTSGSTDTQYF | TRBJ2-3 | many | TRBV10-1 | TRBD2
TGCGCCAGCAGCTTGGATCTCGCTGGGGCCAACGTCCTGACTTTC | CASSLDLAGANVLTF | TRBJ2-6 | many | TRBV5-1 | .
TGTGCCACCAGTGATGCGACAGCCGAAAGCTCTGGGGCCAACGTCCTGACTTTC | CATSDATAESSGANVLTF | TRBJ2-6 | . | TRBV24-1 | .